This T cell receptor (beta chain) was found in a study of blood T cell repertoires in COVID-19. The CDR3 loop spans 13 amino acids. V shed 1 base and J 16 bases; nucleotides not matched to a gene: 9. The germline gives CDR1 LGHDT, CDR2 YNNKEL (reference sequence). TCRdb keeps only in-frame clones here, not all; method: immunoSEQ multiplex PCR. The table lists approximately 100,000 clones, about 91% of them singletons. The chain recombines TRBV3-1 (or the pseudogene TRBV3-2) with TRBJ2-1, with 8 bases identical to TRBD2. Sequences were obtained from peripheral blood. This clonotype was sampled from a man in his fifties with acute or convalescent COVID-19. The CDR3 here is CASSQGRAGGCFF. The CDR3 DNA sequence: TGTGCCAGCAGCCAAGGGCGGGCGGGGGGTTGTTTCTTC.